This T cell receptor beta chain emerged from a study of immune cell composition in non-small cell lung cancer. Study in general: Histologic subtype was mainly adenocarcinoma or squamous cell carcinoma. Study-wide points: Approximately 79% of squamous and roughly 34% of adenocarcinoma cases had tumour-associated clones >0.5%.

Method: immunoSEQ multiplex PCR; TCRdb's copy keeps in-frame clones and lacks some. The data hold more than 8,500 clones, with roughly 69% observed a single time. Normal lung was sampled as far from the tumour as possible, at least 3 cm. Frozen unsorted single-cell suspensions supplied the genomic DNA. This CDR3 is 15 amino acids long. Trimming removed 6 bases from V and 3 bases from J; junction bases left unmatched: 10. Germline CDR1 and CDR2: MNHEY and SMNVEV (reference sequence). Points on this clone: Antigen: not known.

The receptor comes from a human donor with non-small cell lung cancer. The sequencing input was non-adjacent lung tissue. The chain employs TRBV27 and TRBJ2-7, with TRBD1 matching 8 bases. The CDR3 reads CASRGLGQGDYEQYF. The CDR3, as DNA: TGTGCCAGCAGAGGGTTAGGACAGGGTGACTACGAGCAGTACTTC.